Listed below are T cell receptor beta chains from one sample, sequenced in a study of regulatory T cells in long-lasting Graves disease. One entry per CDR3 protein, called by TCRdb with MiXCR from the multiplex PCR reads. The sample includes more than 400,000 distinct CDR3 sequences, roughly 15% of them seen just once. A further study also used this sample, focusing on T cells in Graves' hyperthyroidism and ophthalmopathy.

Sequencing used peripheral blood mononuclear cells (PBMCs), obtained at new diagnosis, from a patient treated with antithyroid drugs. Source of these receptors: a man aged 35 to 55 with Graves disease. Each CDR3 is given without its conserved first and last residue.

J gene	V gene	CDR3 protein
TRBJ2-7	TRBV6-1	ASSEVLHREQY
TRBJ2-2	TRBV7-9	ASSSPGLSNTGELF
TRBJ1-2	TRBV29-1	SVEDRNSVYGYT
TRBJ2-7	TRBV27	ASSLMYEYEQY
TRBJ1-3	TRBV5-1	ASSYQGSGNTIY
TRBJ1-5	TRBV6-1	ASREVQGQPQH
TRBJ2-7	TRBV29-1	SVGNRDTEGGSYEQY
TRBJ1-2	TRBV11-3	ASSLDEGAGYT
TRBJ2-3	TRBV7-3	ASSLKRTADTQY
TRBJ2-7	TRBV2	ASSGDVSYEQY
TRBJ2-3	TRBV20-1	SARPPSGRGDTQY
TRBJ2-1	TRBV28	ASSFKGRGNEQF
TRBJ1-2	TRBV13	ASSLNARATNYGYT
TRBJ2-7	TRBV20-1	SANRGGYEQY
TRBJ2-3	TRBV7-3	ASRPGLDGDTQY
TRBJ2-7	TRBV5-6	ASSLWPGGTYEQY
TRBJ2-7	TRBV12-3/TRBV12-4	ASRGLAGAYEQY
TRBJ1-2	TRBV7-9	ASSHTGEWYGYT
TRBJ2-1	TRBV18	ASSPRSGQGYYNEQF
TRBJ1-1	TRBV19	ASTPRREGTEAF
TRBJ2-7	TRBV2	ASRLTGLYEQY
TRBJ2-7	TRBV10-3	AISDGSRVYEQY
TRBJ2-7	TRBV2	ASSRSFAAYEQY
TRBJ2-1	TRBV10-1	ASSDETSREQF
TRBJ1-1	TRBV2	ASRGPAGSLVSPNTEAF
TRBJ1-6	TRBV5-1	ATGEGHNSPLH
TRBJ2-7	TRBV2	ASSERSRLASKQY
TRBJ2-3	TRBV5-1	ASSKQTGTGYTDTQY
TRBJ1-2	TRBV5-6	ASSQTVYGYT
TRBJ1-4	TRBV7-9	ASSYGQGSEKLF
TRBJ2-1	TRBV10-1	ASSSGAEEQF
TRBJ1-1	TRBV6-5	ASSYGFGKAEAF
TRBJ2-2	TRBV9	ASTPGEGLNTGELF
TRBJ1-4	TRBV30	ACRETTNEKLF
TRBJ2-1	TRBV5-1	ASSLFIRGVPIREQF
TRBJ2-5	TRBV29-1	SAGTGGKGTQY
TRBJ1-5	TRBV2	ASRTMTGGNQPQH
TRBJ1-2	TRBV7-9	ASSGSYYGYT
TRBJ1-1	TRBV6-1	ASSDRGRNTEAF
TRBJ2-1	TRBV7-9	ASSKGTVYNEQF
TRBJ2-1	TRBV20-1	SARDPGTGGFRNEQF
TRBJ1-4	TRBV3-1	ASSHLRGITEKLF
TRBJ1-4	TRBV2	ASGSWTVGEKLF
TRBJ2-5	TRBV20-1	SARDWREYQETQY
TRBJ1-5	TRBV28	ASSSGNQPQH
TRBJ1-2	TRBV4-2	ASSQGWRNYGYT
TRBJ2-3	TRBV30	AWSTGGGQGTDTQY
TRBJ2-1	TRBV7-9	ASSLTSGRYNEQF
TRBJ2-1	TRBV28	ASRRGSGRAYYNEQF